This T cell receptor (beta chain) was obtained from a study of graft-versus-host responses after intestinal transplantation. Looking at the study overall: Recipients got multivisceral, liver-intestinal, or isolated intestinal transplants.

The CDR3 totals 16 residues. In germline, CDR1 is SGHVS, CDR2 FQNEAQ. The V end lost 4 bases, the J end lost 0 bases, and 13 bases lay between the germline ends. Clones were sequenced by immunoSEQ multiplex PCR, and TCRdb holds only the in-frame ones, with some missing. The sample lists roughly 100,000 clones, 91% occurring once. Concerning this clone: What it binds is unknown.

This TCR derives from a human donor who was the organ donor for an intestinal transplant. The rearrangement links TRBV7-8 to TRBJ1-3, with a tentative D call TRBD1 (5 bases). The sample consisted of unstimulated CD4+ T cells sorted from spleen or lymph node cells, taken before transplant. The DNA for the CDR3 is TGTGCCAGCAGCTGGGGGGGACGGTCCTCTGGAAACACCATATATTTT. Residues: CASSWGGRSSGNTIYF.